This record covers a single T cell receptor beta chain. A multiplex PCR was run with 60 Vbeta primers and 13 Jbeta primers. The method was immunoSEQ multiplex PCR; TCRdb's version includes in-frame clones alone and lacks a portion of them. The top ten hold 5% to 5.5% of the sample, which has approximately 100,000 clones, around 10% seen once. The sample originates from a study of cytomegalovirus exposure and HLA in healthy donors. This CDR3 contains 12 residues. Trimming shortened V by 2 bases and J by 2 bases, and 7 bases separated the two germline ends. Germline V gene lookup returns CDR1 SQVTM and CDR2 ANQGSEA.

The chain is built from TRBV29-1 and TRBJ2-7; D is perhaps TRBD1 (6 bases). Sequencing was performed on PBMCs. The sequence was collected from a man aged 45-65 years in good health and CMV-seropositive. Written as DNA, the CDR3 is TGCAGCGTTGAAAAGGGGGCCTACGAGCAGTACTTC. This sequence encodes CSVEKGAYEQYF.